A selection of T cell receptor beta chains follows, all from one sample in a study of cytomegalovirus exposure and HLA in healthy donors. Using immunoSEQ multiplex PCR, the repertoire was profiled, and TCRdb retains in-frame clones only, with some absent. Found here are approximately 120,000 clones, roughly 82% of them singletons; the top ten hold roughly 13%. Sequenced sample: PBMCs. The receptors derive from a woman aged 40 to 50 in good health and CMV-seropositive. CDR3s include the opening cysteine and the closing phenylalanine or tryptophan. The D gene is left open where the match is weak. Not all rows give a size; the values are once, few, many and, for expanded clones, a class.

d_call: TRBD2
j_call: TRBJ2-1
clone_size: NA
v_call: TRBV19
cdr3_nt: TGTGCCAGTAGCGGGGGACTAGTCAGCTTCAATGAGCAGTTCTTC
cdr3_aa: CASSGGLVSFNEQFF

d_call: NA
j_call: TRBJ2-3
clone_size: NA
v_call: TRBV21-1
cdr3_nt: TGTGCCAGCACCGAAGATAGCGGGAGGGCCAGAGATACGCAGTATTTT
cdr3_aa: CASTEDSGRARDTQYF

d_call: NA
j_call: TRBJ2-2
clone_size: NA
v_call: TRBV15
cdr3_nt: TGTGCCACCAGCGTGGGGCATAGCACCGGGGAGCTGTTTTTT
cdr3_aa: CATSVGHSTGELFF

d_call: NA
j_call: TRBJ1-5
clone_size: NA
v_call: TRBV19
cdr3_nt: TGTGCCAGTAGCTCCGCTACACGGGGTAGCAATCAGCCCCAGCATTTT
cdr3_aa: CASSSATRGSNQPQHF

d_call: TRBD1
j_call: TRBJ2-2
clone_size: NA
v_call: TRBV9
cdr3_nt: TGTGCCAGCAGCCCTCCTACCCCACAGGGGGAAAACACCGGGGAGCTGTTTTTT
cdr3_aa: CASSPPTPQGENTGELFF

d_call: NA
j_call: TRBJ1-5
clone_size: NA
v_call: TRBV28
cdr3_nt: TGTGCCAGCAGTTTAAGGCGGGAACAGCCCCAGCATTTT
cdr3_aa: CASSLRREQPQHF

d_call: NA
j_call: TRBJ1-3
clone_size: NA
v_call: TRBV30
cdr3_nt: TGTGCACTCTCGGACAACTCTGGAAACACCATATATTTT
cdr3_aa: CALSDNSGNTIYF

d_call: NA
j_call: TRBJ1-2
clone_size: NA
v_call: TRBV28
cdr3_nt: TGTGCCAGCAGACTATTTACAGGGAAATATAACTATGGCTACACCTTC
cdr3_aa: CASRLFTGKYNYGYTF

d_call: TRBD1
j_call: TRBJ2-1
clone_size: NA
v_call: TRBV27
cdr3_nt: TGTGCCAGCAGTTTAGACAGGGGGCTTAGGGATGAGCAGTTCTTC
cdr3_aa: CASSLDRGLRDEQFF

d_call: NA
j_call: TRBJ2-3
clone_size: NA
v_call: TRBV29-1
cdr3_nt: TGCAGCGCCCCCCGGAGCGGCACCACAGATACGCAGTATTTT
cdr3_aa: CSAPRSGTTDTQYF

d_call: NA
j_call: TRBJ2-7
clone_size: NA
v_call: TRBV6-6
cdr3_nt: TGTGCCAGCAGTTACTGGACAGAGCTTTACGAGCAGTACTTC
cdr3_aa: CASSYWTELYEQYF

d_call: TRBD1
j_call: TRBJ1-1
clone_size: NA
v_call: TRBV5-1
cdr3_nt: TGCGCCAGCAGCTACAACAGGGGTGGAACTGAAGCTTTCTTT
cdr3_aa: CASSYNRGGTEAFF

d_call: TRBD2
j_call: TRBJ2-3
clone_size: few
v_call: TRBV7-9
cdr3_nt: TGTGCCAGCAGCCCCGGACTAGCAACAGATACGCAGTATTTT
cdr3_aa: CASSPGLATDTQYF

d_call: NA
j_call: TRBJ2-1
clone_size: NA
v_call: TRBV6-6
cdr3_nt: TGTGCCAGCAGTTCCGAGACAGGAATTTACAATGAGCAGTTCTTC
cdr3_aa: CASSSETGIYNEQFF

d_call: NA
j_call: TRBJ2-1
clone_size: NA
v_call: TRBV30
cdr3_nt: TGTGCCTGGAGTGTACGATGGGGGGCGCGGGGGTCCAGGAATGAGCAGTTCTTC
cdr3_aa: CAWSVRWGARGSRNEQFF

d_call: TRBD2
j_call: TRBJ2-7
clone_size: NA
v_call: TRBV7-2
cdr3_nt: TGTGCCTGTCTAGCGGGTTTAACCTACGAGCAGTACTTC
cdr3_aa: CACLAGLTYEQYF

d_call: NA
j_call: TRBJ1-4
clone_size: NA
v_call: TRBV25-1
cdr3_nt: TGTGCCAGCAGTGAAAGGCGGGATAATGAAAAACTGTTTTTT
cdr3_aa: CASSERRDNEKLFF

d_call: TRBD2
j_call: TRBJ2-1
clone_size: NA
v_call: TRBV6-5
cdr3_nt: TGTGCCAGCAGTTTCCCCGGGACTAGCAGAAATGAGCAGTTCTTC
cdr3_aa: CASSFPGTSRNEQFF

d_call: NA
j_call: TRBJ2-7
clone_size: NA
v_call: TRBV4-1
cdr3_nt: TGCGCCAGCAGCCAAGATCGTTTCCCGGACGAGCAGTACTTC
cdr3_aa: CASSQDRFPDEQYF

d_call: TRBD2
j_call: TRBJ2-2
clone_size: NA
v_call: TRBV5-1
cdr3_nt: TGCGCCAGCAGCCACGGGGGGACCGCGAACACCGGGGAGCTGTTTTTT
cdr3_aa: CASSHGGTANTGELFF

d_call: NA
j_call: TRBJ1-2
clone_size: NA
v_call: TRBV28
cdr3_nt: TGTGCCAGCAGTTTAGAGATTAACTATGGCTACACCTTC
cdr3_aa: CASSLEINYGYTF

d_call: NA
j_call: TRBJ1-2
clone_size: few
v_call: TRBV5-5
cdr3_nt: TGTGCCAGCAGCTTAGTACCCGCGGCTGGCTACACCTTC
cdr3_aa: CASSLVPAAGYTF

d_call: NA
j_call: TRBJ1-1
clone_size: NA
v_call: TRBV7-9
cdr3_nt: TGTGCCAGCGTCAGGGAGGGGACTGAAGCTTTCTTT
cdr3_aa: CASVREGTEAFF

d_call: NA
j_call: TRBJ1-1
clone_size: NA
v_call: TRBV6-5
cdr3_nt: TGTGCCAGCAGTAGCAGACCACAGGGTGGCACTGAAGCTTTCTTT
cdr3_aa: CASSSRPQGGTEAFF

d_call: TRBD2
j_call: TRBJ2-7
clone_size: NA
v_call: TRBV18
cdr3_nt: TGTGCCAGCTCACCACCTGCGGGGACTAGCGGCTCCTACGAGCAGTACTTC
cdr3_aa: CASSPPAGTSGSYEQYF

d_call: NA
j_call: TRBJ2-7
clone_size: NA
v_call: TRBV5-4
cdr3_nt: TGTGCCAGCAGCCCACGGGACCCCGCGGGGGAGCAGTACTTC
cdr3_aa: CASSPRDPAGEQYF

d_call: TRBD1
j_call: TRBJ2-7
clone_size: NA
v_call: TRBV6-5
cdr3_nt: TGTGCCAGCAGTTTAGACAGGGCCACCTACGAGCAGTACTTC
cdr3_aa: CASSLDRATYEQYF

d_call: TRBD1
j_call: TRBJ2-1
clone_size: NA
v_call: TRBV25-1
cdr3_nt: TGTGCCAGCAGTGAAAGCAGGGGGATCAACAATGAGCAGTTCTTC
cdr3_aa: CASSESRGINNEQFF

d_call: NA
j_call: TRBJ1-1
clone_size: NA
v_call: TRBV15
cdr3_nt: TGTGCCACCAGCAGAGTAAGGGGCCACACTGAAGCTTTCTTT
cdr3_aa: CATSRVRGHTEAFF

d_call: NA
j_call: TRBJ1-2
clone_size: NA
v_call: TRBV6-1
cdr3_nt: TGTGCCAGCAGTGCCCCCCAGGGCCTCCTAAGCTATGGCTACACCTTC
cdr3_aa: CASSAPQGLLSYGYTF

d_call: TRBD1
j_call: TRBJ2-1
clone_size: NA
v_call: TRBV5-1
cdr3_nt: TGCGCCAGCAGCTTGCCGGGACAGGTGATAAATGAGCAGTTCTTC
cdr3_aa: CASSLPGQVINEQFF

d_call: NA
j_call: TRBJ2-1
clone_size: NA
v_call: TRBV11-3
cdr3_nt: TGTGCCAGCAGCCCCCAAAGGCAGGGAAGGTGCAATGAGCAGTTCTTC
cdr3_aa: CASSPQRQGRCNEQFF

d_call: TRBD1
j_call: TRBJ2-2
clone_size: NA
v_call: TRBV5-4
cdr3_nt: TGTGCCAGCAGCCTCGACAGGGGCACCGGGGAGCTGTTTTTT
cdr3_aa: CASSLDRGTGELFF

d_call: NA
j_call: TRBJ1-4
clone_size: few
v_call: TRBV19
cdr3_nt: TGTGCCAGTAGTATTGGAGGGGTGAAGGAAAAACTGTTTTTT
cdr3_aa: CASSIGGVKEKLFF

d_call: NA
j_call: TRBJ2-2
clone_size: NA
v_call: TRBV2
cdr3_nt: TGTGCCAGCAGCAAAACAGGGTATAACACCGGGGAGCTGTTTTTT
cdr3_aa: CASSKTGYNTGELFF

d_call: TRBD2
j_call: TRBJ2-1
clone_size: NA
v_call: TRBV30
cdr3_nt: TGTGCCTGGAGTGGGGGACTAGCGAGCTCCTACAATGAGCAGTTCTTC
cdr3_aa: CAWSGGLASSYNEQFF

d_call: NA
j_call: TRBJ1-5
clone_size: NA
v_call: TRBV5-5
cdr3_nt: TGTGCCAGCAGCTTGGCTCAGGGGAATCAGCCCCAGCATTTT
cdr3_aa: CASSLAQGNQPQHF

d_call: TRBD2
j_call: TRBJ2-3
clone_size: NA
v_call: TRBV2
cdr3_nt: TGTGCCAGCAGTGAAGCGCTTAGCGGGGGGGCGCAGTATTTT
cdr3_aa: CASSEALSGGAQYF

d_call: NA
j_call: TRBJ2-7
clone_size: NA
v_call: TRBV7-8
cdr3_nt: TGTGCCAGCAGCTTAGACAGCCTCTACGAGCAGTACTTC
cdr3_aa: CASSLDSLYEQYF

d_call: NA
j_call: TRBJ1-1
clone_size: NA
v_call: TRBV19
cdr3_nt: TGTGCCAGCGGACAGATGAACACTGAAGCTTTCTTT
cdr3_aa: CASGQMNTEAFF

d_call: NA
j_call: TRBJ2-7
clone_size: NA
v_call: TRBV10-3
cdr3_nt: TGTGCCATCGGCTCCCGGGGGAGTTCCTACGAGCAGTACTTC
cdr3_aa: CAIGSRGSSYEQYF

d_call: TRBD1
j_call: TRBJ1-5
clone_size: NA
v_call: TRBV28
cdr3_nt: TGTGCCAGCGGAACAGGGGTTGGCAATCAGCCCCAGCATTTT
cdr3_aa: CASGTGVGNQPQHF

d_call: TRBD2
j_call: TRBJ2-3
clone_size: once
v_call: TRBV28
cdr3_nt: TGTGCCAGCAGACTAGCGGGGTTGCAAGATACGCAGTATTTT
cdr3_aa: CASRLAGLQDTQYF

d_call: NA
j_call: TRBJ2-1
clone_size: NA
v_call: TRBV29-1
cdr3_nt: TGCAGCGTTGAAGTTGGCTTAACTAGCTCCTACAATGAGCAGTTCTTC
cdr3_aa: CSVEVGLTSSYNEQFF

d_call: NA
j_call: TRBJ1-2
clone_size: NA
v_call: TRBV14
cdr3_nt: TGTGCCAGCAGTTCGCCCGGGATCTCAAACTATGGCTACACCTTC
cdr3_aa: CASSSPGISNYGYTF

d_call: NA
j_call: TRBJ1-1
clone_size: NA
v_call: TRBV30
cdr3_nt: TGTGCCTGGAGCGGACAGTTGAACACTGAAGCTTTCTTT
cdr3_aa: CAWSGQLNTEAFF

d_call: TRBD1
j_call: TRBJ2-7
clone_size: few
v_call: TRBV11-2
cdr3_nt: TGTGCCAGCAGCCCACAGACAGGGTCCTCCGAGCAGTACTTC
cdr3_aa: CASSPQTGSSEQYF

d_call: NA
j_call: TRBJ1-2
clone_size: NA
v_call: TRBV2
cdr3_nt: TGTGCCAGCCGGGACATGAAATGGGCTGATGGGTATGGCTACACCTTC
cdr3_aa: CASRDMKWADGYGYTF

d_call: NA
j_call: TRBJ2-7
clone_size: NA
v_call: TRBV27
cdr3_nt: TGTGCCAGCAGTCCCCTGGCGTTCGGCGGGGAGCAGTACTTC
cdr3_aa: CASSPLAFGGEQYF

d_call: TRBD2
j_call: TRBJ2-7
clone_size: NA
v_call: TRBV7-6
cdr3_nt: TGTGCCAGCAGTGCGTTCAACTCCGGGACTAGGCACGAGCAGTACTTC
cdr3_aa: CASSAFNSGTRHEQYF

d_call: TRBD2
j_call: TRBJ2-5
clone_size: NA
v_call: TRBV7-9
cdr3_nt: TGTGCCAGCACCCCACCCGGAGCGGGAGATGAGACCCAGTACTTC
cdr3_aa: CASTPPGAGDETQYF